The 24 T cell receptor beta chains in this list originate from one sample, sequenced in a study of T cells in Graves' hyperthyroidism and ophthalmopathy. The source material, RNA transcripts, was used to amplify TCR beta CDR3 regions. In the first-round RT-PCR of the TCR CDR3, the HTBI primer set was used. MiXCR was run by TCRdb on the multiplex PCR reads, yielding one entry per CDR3 protein. The sample includes approximately 400,000 distinct CDR3 sequences, more than 12% seen only once; the top ten take approximately 32%. The specimen sequenced was blood. The receptors shown here come from a woman in her 30s with Graves' hyperthyroidism.

This clonotype showed up many times. The CDR3 DNA sequence: TGCAGTGCTAGACCGGGGAAAGCCTTTAGCAATCAGCCCCAGCATTTT. As protein: CSARPGKAFSNQPQHF. V usage is TRBV20-1 and J usage is TRBJ1-5, with D uncertain. Per germline, CDR1 DFQATT and CDR2 SNEGSKA (reference sequence). This CDR3 spans 16 amino acids. V was pared by 2 bases and J by 0 bases, with 14 bases between.

This clonotype was recorded many times. The chain links TRBV5-1 to TRBJ2-7; 9 bases line up with TRBD1. Germline values: CDR1 SGHRS, CDR2 YFSETQ. The CDR3 is 14 residues long. Trimming removed 7 bases from V and 3 bases from J; junction bases left unmatched: 8. The CDR3 DNA reads TGCGCCAGCGCCACCGGGACAGGGTTCTACGAGCAGTACTTC. Its translation is CASATGTGFYEQYF.

Many counts were recorded for this clonotype. CDR3 bases: TGTGCCAGCAGCCCCATGGGGCCCAGTGGGACCCAGTACTTC. As protein: CASSPMGPSGTQYF. V is TRBV12-3 or TRBV12-4 and J is TRBJ2-5, with D perhaps TRBD1 (5 bases). V was trimmed by 6 bases and J by 7 bases, leaving 18 bases between them. The CDR3 length is 14 residues.

A few counts support this clonotype. V usage is TRBV4-2 and J usage is TRBJ2-4, with 7 bases that match TRBD1. The germline V gene encodes CDR1 LGHNA and CDR2 YNFKEQ. The V gene end was trimmed by 1 base and the J gene end by 4 bases; junction bases not matched to a gene: 4. The CDR3 spans 15 residues. The CDR3: CASSQAPGQKNIQYF. CDR3 DNA: TGTGCCAGCAGCCAAGCCCCGGGACAGAAAAACATTCAGTACTTC.

Ten or more counts support this clonotype. This chain joins TRBV20-1 and TRBJ2-3, with TRBD2 matching 12 bases. This CDR3 has 15 residues. The V and J ends lost 0 bases and 4 bases, in that order; junction bases with no gene match: 2. CDR1 and CDR2 from the germline V gene are DFQATT and SNEGSKA (reference sequence). The CDR3 protein is CSARELAGGADTQYF. The CDR3 DNA reads as TGCAGTGCTAGAGAGCTAGCGGGGGGGGCAGATACGCAGTATTTT.

This clonotype was counted a few times. This chain uses TRBV5-5 with TRBJ2-5, with TRBD2 identical over 8 bases. Losses at the gene ends were 2 bases for V and 5 bases for J; bases not matched to a gene: 2. The CDR3 is 13 residues long. Germline loops: CDR1 SGHKS, CDR2 YYEKEE (reference sequence). In DNA, the CDR3 is TGTGCCAGCAGCTTCCCGGGAGGGGAGACCCAGTACTTC. Amino acid sequence: CASSFPGGETQYF.

This clonotype was detected a few times. The rearrangement uses TRBV20-1 and TRBJ2-7; D gene ambiguous. Germline assignment: CDR1 DFQATT and CDR2 SNEGSKA (reference sequence). This CDR3 comprises 13 residues. The V end was cut by 4 bases, the J end by 3 bases, with 13 bases between. The CDR3 sequence is CSAIPVKGYEQYF. The CDR3 DNA follows: TGCAGTGCTATTCCCGTAAAGGGCTACGAGCAGTACTTC.

This clonotype was seen a few times. V gene TRBV29-1 combines with J gene TRBJ2-3; the match to TRBD1 covers 8 bases. The CDR3 runs to 18 residues. With V trimmed by 0 bases and J by 7 bases, 18 bases remained unmatched. CDR1 and CDR2 (germline): SQVTM, ANQGSEA. CDR3 DNA sequence: TGCAGCGTTGAAGATCTCGCCCTCGGGACAGGATCGGTCTATACGCAGTATTTT. Residues: CSVEDLALGTGSVYTQYF.

This clonotype turned up a few times. This chain joins TRBV18 and TRBJ2-1, with TRBD2 identical over 7 bases. V dropped 6 bases and J dropped 5; count of bases not matched to a gene: 10. CDR1 and CDR2 from the germline V gene are KGHSH and LQKENI. The CDR3 consists of 15 residues. CDR3 in amino acids: CASSLGAGSDNEQFF. CDR3 sequence (DNA): TGTGCCAGCTCCTTGGGAGCGGGATCGGACAATGAGCAGTTCTTC.

This clonotype was picked up many times. The genes are TRBV5-1 and TRBJ2-1, with 8 nucleotides matching TRBD1. CDR1 is SGHRS, CDR2 YFSETQ, per germline. Losses at the gene ends were 0 bases for V and 8 bases for J; bases not matched to a gene: 7. This CDR3 has 15 amino acids. The CDR3 is CASSLAGQGVHEQFF. As DNA, the CDR3 is TGCGCCAGCAGCTTGGCTGGACAGGGCGTCCATGAGCAGTTCTTC.

At least ten counts were recorded for this clonotype. The gene calls are TRBV10-3 and TRBJ1-1; D unclear. CDR1 ENHRY and CDR2 SYGVKD come from the germline V gene. Trimming took off 4 bases at V and 1 base at J, with 16 bases between the two ends. This CDR3 is built from 16 residues. The CDR3 region has the DNA TGTGCCATCAGTGGGTCCTCCGGGTCGGGGAACACTGAAGCTTTCTTT. This sequence encodes CAISGSSGSGNTEAFF.

Ten or more counts support this clonotype. The chain combines TRBV7-9 with TRBJ2-3, with D perhaps matching TRBD2 (5 bases). The CDR3 runs to 12 residues. Germline V gene data show CDR1 as SEHNR and CDR2 as FQNEAQ (reference sequence). V shed 5 bases and J shed 3 bases, with 6 bases lying between them. In nucleotides, the CDR3 is TGTGCCAGCAGCCGGGAAACAGATACGCAGTATTTT. Its protein product is CASSRETDTQYF.

This clonotype has at least ten counts. The chain links TRBV3-1 to TRBJ1-4; 7 nucleotides align to TRBD1. Germline CDR1 LGHDT, CDR2 YNNKEL (reference sequence). This CDR3 has 15 residues. V lost 4 bases, J lost 7 bases, and 9 bases stayed unmatched. The CDR3 region is CASSPQQGWSEKLFF. The DNA of the CDR3 is TGTGCCAGCAGCCCCCAACAGGGGTGGAGTGAAAAACTGTTTTTT.

This clonotype was detected many times. This chain links TRBV28 with TRBJ2-2; the D is unclear. The CDR3 loop spans 10 amino acids. CDR1 is MDHEN and CDR2 is SYDVKM in the germline V gene. V lost 8 bases to trimming and J lost 7 bases, with 5 bases between them. The CDR3 spells CASGYGELFF. As DNA, the CDR3 is TGTGCCAGCGGCTACGGGGAGCTGTTTTTT. The variable domain in full, with the rest retrieved from reference TRBV28 and TRBJ2-2, is DVKVTQSSRYLVKRTGEKVFLECVQDMDHENMFWYRQDPGLGLRLIYFSYDVKMKEKGDIPEGYSVSREKKERFSLILESASTNQTSMYLCASGYGELFFGEGSRLTVL.

This clonotype was recorded at least ten times. The chain joins TRBV5-1 to TRBJ2-1, with a tentative D call TRBD2 (5 bases). Germline V gene lookup returns CDR1 SGHRS and CDR2 YFSETQ. This CDR3 spans 13 amino acids. V lost 5 bases and J 7 bases, leaving 13 bases between the germline ends. The CDR3 loop reads CASRGLSENEQFF. CDR3 sequence (DNA): TGCGCCAGCAGAGGACTGTCCGAGAATGAGCAGTTCTTC.

This clonotype has a count of ten or more. The CDR3 loop is CSARDRLYYEQYF. CDR3 nucleotide sequence: TGCAGTGCTAGAGATCGGCTGTACTACGAGCAGTACTTC. The chain has TRBV20-1 and TRBJ2-7; D gene unclear. Trimming shortened V by 0 bases and J by 3 bases, and 9 bases separated the two germline ends. The CDR3 consists of 13 residues. Germline CDR1 and CDR2: DFQATT and SNEGSKA (reference sequence).

This clonotype was counted only a few times. CDR3 nucleotides: TGTGCCAGCAGTTGGTCTAGGACAGGGTTATACGAGCAGTACTTC. Its translation: CASSWSRTGLYEQYF. The genes are TRBV28 and TRBJ2-7; TRBD1 aligns across 8 bases. The germline CDR1 and CDR2 sequences are MDHEN and SYDVKM. CDR3 length: 15 residues. V lost 4 bases to trimming and J lost 4 bases; unmatched junction nucleotides: 9. Looking up the rest from reference TRBV28 and TRBJ2-7 gives the full variable domain: DVKVTQSSRYLVKRTGEKVFLECVQDMDHENMFWYRQDPGLGLRLIYFSYDVKMKEKGDIPEGYSVSREKKERFSLILESASTNQTSMYLCASSWSRTGLYEQYFGPGTRLTVT.

This clonotype has only a few counts. V gene TRBV2 combines with J gene TRBJ2-7, with D tentatively TRBD2 (6 bases). V shed 6 bases and J shed 7 bases, with 19 bases lying between them. The CDR3 has 14 amino acids. From germline, CDR1 is SNHLY and CDR2 FYNNEI. Written as DNA, the CDR3 is TGTGCCAGCAGGTGGTCGGCGGGGACTCGGGAGCAGTACTTC. Translation: CASRWSAGTREQYF.

This clonotype was found many times. The chain's CDR3 is CSAREGLAVSYNEQFF. The CDR3 DNA reads as TGCAGTGCTAGAGAAGGACTAGCGGTTTCCTACAATGAGCAGTTCTTC. This chain connects TRBV20-1 to TRBJ2-1, with 10 bases that match TRBD2. Germline values: CDR1 DFQATT, CDR2 SNEGSKA (reference sequence). The CDR3 consists of 16 residues. The V segment lost 0 bases and the J segment 1 base; nucleotides outside the gene matches: 3.

The chain carries TRBV11-2 and TRBJ2-1; D is uncertain. CDR1 and CDR2 (germline): SGHAT, FQNNGV. This CDR3 contains 14 residues. V lost 9 bases, J lost 5 bases, and 17 bases lay in between. The CDR3 loop reads CASMSYTANNEQFF. CDR3 in DNA: TGTGCCAGTATGAGCTACACGGCCAACAATGAGCAGTTCTTC. The full variable domain, in which reference TRBV11-2 and TRBJ2-1 provide the parts outside the CDR3, is EAGVAQSPRYKIIEKRQSVAFWCNPISGHATLYWYQQILGQGPKLLIQFQNNGVVDDSQLPKDRFSAERLKGVDSTLKIQPAKLEDSAVYLCASMSYTANNEQFFGPGTRLTVL.

A note on this clonotype: Germline and junction disagree at one end, which may indicate a read error. J is TRBJ1-4 and V is TRBV5-1, with D maybe TRBD1 (6 bases). The length of the CDR3 is 14 residues. Germline V CDR1 and CDR2: SGHRS, YFSETQ. The CDR3: CASSQGLANKKLFF. In DNA form, the CDR3 reads TGCGCCAGCAGTCAGGGGTTAGCTAATAAAAAACTGTTTTTT.

The chain uses TRBV4-1 and TRBJ1-2; no clear D. CDR1 is MGHRA and CDR2 is YSYEKL in the germline V gene. The CDR3 has 16 amino acids. With 3 bases removed from V and 8 bases from J, the gap between germline ends came to 22 bases. The CDR3 loop reads CASSHPLRRASGGYTF. CDR3 in DNA: TGCGCCAGCAGCCATCCCCTAAGGAGGGCGTCGGGCGGCTACACCTTC.

This clonotype turned up a few times. V usage is TRBV9 and J usage is TRBJ2-7, with 7 nucleotides matching TRBD2. Germline V gene lookup returns CDR1 SGDLS and CDR2 YYNGEE. The CDR3 covers 14 residues. V lost 2 bases, J lost 7 bases, and 9 bases stayed unmatched. The chain's CDR3 is CASSVGGGLVEQYF. In DNA, the CDR3 is TGTGCCAGCAGCGTCGGGGGAGGGCTGGTTGAGCAGTACTTC.

This clonotype was recorded at least ten times. This chain uses TRBV25-1 with TRBJ2-1; 16 bases are shared with TRBD2. Losses at the gene ends were 3 bases for V and 2 bases for J; bases not matched to a gene: 4. CDR1 is MGHDK and CDR2 is SYGVNS in the germline V gene. The CDR3 consists of 18 residues. This CDR3 reads CASSERGLAGGTYNEQFF. DNA for the CDR3: TGTGCCAGCAGTGAGCGGGGACTAGCGGGAGGGACCTACAATGAGCAGTTCTTC.